This T cell receptor beta chain appears in the sequencing data of a study of T-cell reconstitution after alpha-beta-depleted transplantation in children. Using unique molecular identifiers, the investigators prepared the TCRbeta library. TCRdb passed the PCR reads through MiXCR, listing each CDR3 protein once. The sample has 700,000 or so distinct CDR3 sequences; around 14% are singletons. The CDR3 extends over 12 amino acids. Trimming took off 0 bases at V and 13 bases at J, with 12 bases between the two ends. CDR1 is SQVTM, CDR2 ANQGSEA, per germline. This clonotype showed up many times. The TCR was taken from a girl aged 2 to 10 with congenital amegakaryocytic thrombocytopenia, due to receive a stem cell transplant. Sequences were derived from PBMCs, sampled before TCRalphabeta/CD19-depleted stem cell transplant. This chain joins TRBV29-1 and TRBJ1-4; a possible D gene is TRBD1 (6 bases). CDR3 bases: TGCAGCGTTGAAGATGGGGGCACTCGACTGTTTTTT. This sequence encodes CSVEDGGTRLFF.